This TCR beta chain stems from a study of identical twins. Germline V CDR1 and CDR2: LGHNA, YSLEER. This CDR3 spans 15 amino acids. The germline V and J ends were trimmed by 1 base and 5 bases, with 12 bases remaining between them. TCRdb re-analysed the 5' RACE reads in MiXCR, keeping a single row per CDR3 protein. The sample carries hundreds of thousands of distinct CDR3 sequences, approximately 6.1% recorded once. All donors were healthy, and all were Caucasian. This clonotype was picked up many times. The sample consisted of naive T cells sorted from blood. This clonotype was sampled from a man aged 18 to 29 in good health. The J gene is TRBJ2-1, the V gene TRBV4-3, with a possible D match to TRBD1 (6 bases). CDR3 in amino acids: CASSQGQVKNNEQFF. CDR3 sequence (DNA): TGCGCCAGCAGCCAAGGACAGGTTAAGAACAATGAGCAGTTCTTC.